Below are 5 T cell receptor beta chains sequenced from a single sample in a study of T cell responses to AZD1222 COVID-19 vaccine. Libraries were prepared by immunoSEQ multiplex PCR; TCRdb keeps only in-frame clonotypes and omits some of them. Among about 130,000 clones listed, 85% to 95% were seen once. The source was peripheral blood, collected 28 days after the second AZD1222 dose. Source of these receptors: an adult who received the AZD1222 COVID-19 vaccine.

The chain carries TRBV4-3 and TRBJ1-4; TRBD1 might be the D (5 bases). From germline, CDR1 is LGHNA and CDR2 YSLEER. Trimming left V 1 base short and J 2 bases short, with 14 bases between. The CDR3 is 17 amino acids. As DNA, the CDR3 is TGCGCCAGCAGCCAAGGGGGAGGACATGGCACTAATGAAAAACTGTTTTTT. Its protein product is CASSQGGGHGTNEKLFF.

The rearrangement joins TRBV2 to TRBJ2-7; 8 bases are a match to TRBD2. This CDR3 has 16 residues. J was trimmed by 2 bases and V by 6 bases; bases with no gene match: 12. Germline CDR1 is SNHLY and CDR2 is FYNNEI. In nucleotides, the CDR3 is TGTGCCAGCAGCGCTGAAATAGCGGGGATCACCTACGAGCAGTACTTC. Translated, it gives CASSAEIAGITYEQYF.

V gene TRBV18 combines with J gene TRBJ2-2; D is undetermined. Looked up from germline, CDR1 is KGHSH and CDR2 is LQKENI. This CDR3 is built from 16 residues. V lost 3 bases and J 4 bases, leaving 15 bases between the germline ends. CDR3 coding DNA: TGTGCCAGCTCACCTTGGGTCCTCGCCGCCACCGGGGAGCTGTTTTTT. Translation gives CASSPWVLAATGELFF.

V and J are TRBV18 and TRBJ2-3; 12 bases are shared with TRBD2. The CDR3 has 17 amino acids. Germline CDR1 is KGHSH and CDR2 is LQKENI. J lost 5 bases, V lost 0 bases, and 6 bases had no gene match. CDR3 in amino acids: CASSPPRLAGGQDTQYF. Here the CDR3 DNA reads TGTGCCAGCTCACCACCCCGCCTAGCGGGGGGGCAAGATACGCAGTATTTT.

Written as DNA, the CDR3 is TGTGCCAGTAGTCGGGACAGCTCTAACTATGGCTACACCTTC. This sequence encodes CASSRDSSNYGYTF. This rearrangement joins TRBV19 to TRBJ1-2, with 7 bases lining up with TRBD1. V dropped 5 bases and J dropped 0; count of bases not matched to a gene: 3. This CDR3 is 14 amino acids long. In germline, CDR1 is LNHDA, CDR2 SQIVND (reference sequence).